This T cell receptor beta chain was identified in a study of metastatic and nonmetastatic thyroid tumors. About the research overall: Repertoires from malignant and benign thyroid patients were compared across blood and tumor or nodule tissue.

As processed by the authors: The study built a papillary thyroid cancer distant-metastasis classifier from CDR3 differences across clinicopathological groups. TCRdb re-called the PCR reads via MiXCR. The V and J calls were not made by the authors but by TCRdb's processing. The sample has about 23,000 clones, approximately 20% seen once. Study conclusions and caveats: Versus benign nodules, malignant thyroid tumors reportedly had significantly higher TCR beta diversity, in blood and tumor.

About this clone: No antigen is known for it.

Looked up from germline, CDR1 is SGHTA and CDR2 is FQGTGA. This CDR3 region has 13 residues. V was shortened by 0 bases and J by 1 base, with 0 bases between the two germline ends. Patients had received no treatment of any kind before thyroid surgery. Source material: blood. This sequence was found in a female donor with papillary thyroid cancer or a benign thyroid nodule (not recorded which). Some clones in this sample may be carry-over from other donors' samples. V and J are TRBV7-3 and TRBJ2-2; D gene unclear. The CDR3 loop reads CASSLTNTGELFF. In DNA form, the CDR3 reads TGTGCCAGCAGCTTAACGAACACCGGGGAGCTGTTTTTT.